This paragraph covers one TCR beta chain sequence. Antigen unknown. As to treatment: approximately nine-day PBMC culture with coronavirus spike peptide pools or control peptides (ViraFEST assay). The ViraFEST method relied on peptide pools to expand antigen-specific T cells, followed by TCR sequencing. The V gene's germline CDR1 is DFQATT and CDR2 SNEGSKA (reference sequence). V lost 4 bases and J lost 5; bases outside the gene matches: 11. CDR3 length: 15 residues. This entry belongs to a study of vaccination and CD4 T cells after COVID-19. Study context: Convalescent patients were SARS-CoV-2 positive by nasal swab PCR; nine or ten mild, one severe.

An Oncomine TCR Beta short-read assay was used to sequence the DNA from cultured CD4+ T cells. DNA came from CD4+ T cells after culture. MiXCR, applied by TCRdb to the PCR reads, yields one record per CDR3 protein. The table includes about 12,000 distinct CDR3 sequences, 45% to 50% detected once. The sample taken for sequencing was CD4+ T cells from blood, cultured in vitro. V and J are TRBV20-1 and TRBJ2-1; TRBD1 aligns across 7 bases. The TCR comes from a human donor who had recovered from COVID-19. CDR3 nucleotide sequence: TGCAGTGCTATGACCGGGACAGACGAAAACAATGAGCAGTTCTTC. Protein sequence: CSAMTGTDENNEQFF.